What follows are 4 T cell receptor beta chains derived from one specimen sequenced in a study of blood T cell repertoires in COVID-19 (dated by TCRdb to 2018 to 2021). The method was the immunoSEQ multiplex PCR assay. Drawn from immuneACCESS, this table holds only the in-frame rearrangements with V and J called that TCRdb kept. Clones are partly lost; checked studies trace under half to an unresolved V gene and leave the rest unexplained. This sample lists 100,000 to 150,000 clones; approximately 84% were detected once. Of the sample, 1.4% to 1.5% falls within the top ten clones. The sequenced sample consisted of peripheral blood. The receptors here all came from a man aged 55-75 years with acute or convalescent COVID-19.

Remarks on this clone: The sample carries other DNA sequences with the same CDR3. This chain uses TRBV5-1 with TRBJ1-2; D perhaps matches TRBD1 (6 bases). The CDR3 is made up of 13 amino acids. CDR1 and CDR2 (germline): SGHRS, YFSETQ. V lost 2 bases and J lost 3, with 8 bases in between. CDR3 in DNA: TGCGCCAGCAGCTTACAGGGTGACTATGGCTACACCTTC. It translates to CASSLQGDYGYTF.

This clone was found a few times. V usage is TRBV19 and J usage is TRBJ1-4, with 7 positions matching TRBD1. V shed 5 bases and J 9 bases; nucleotides not matched to a gene: 15. This CDR3 is 16 amino acids long. From germline, CDR1 is LNHDA and CDR2 SQIVND (reference sequence). CDR3 coding DNA: TGTGCCAGTAGTTCCCCACCGGGACAGAACCTGAAAAAACTGTTTTTT. Translated: CASSSPPGQNLKKLFF. The variable domain in full, with the rest retrieved from reference TRBV19 and TRBJ1-4, is DGGITQSPKYLFRKEGQNVTLSCEQNLNHDAMYWYRQDPGQGLRLIYYSQIVNDFQKGDIAEGYSVSREKKESFPLTVTSAQKNPTAFYLCASSSPPGQNLKKLFFGSGTQLSVL.

The chain uses TRBV7-3 and TRBJ2-7; the match to TRBD2 covers 7 bases. This CDR3 region has 15 residues. The germline CDR1 and CDR2 sequences are SGHTA and FQGTGA. J lost 4 bases, V lost 3 bases, and 9 bases had no gene match. Here the CDR3 reads CASSFMGGSTYEQYF. CDR3 DNA: TGTGCCAGCAGCTTCATGGGGGGGTCTACTTACGAGCAGTACTTC.

The chain joins TRBV9 to TRBJ2-3; 12 bases are a match to TRBD2. The CDR3 loop spans 14 amino acids. Trimming cost V 6 bases and J 3 bases; bases outside gene matches: 2. Germline V gene sequence: CDR1 SGDLS, CDR2 YYNGEE. The chain's CDR3 is CASTTSGGTDTQYF. The CDR3 coding sequence is TGTGCCAGCACCACTAGCGGGGGGACAGATACGCAGTATTTT.